This T cell receptor (beta chain) was sequenced for a study of low-dose radiotherapy and immunotherapy resistance in tumors (dated by TCRdb to 2022 to 2024). Regarding the study in general: Patients in Cohort 1 were given 0.5 Gy per fraction every 2 weeks, and the prescribed total PTV dose was 6.5 Gy. Every two weeks, patients got intravenous cyclophosphamide at 200 mg/m2, given one day ahead of each radiation and immunotherapy administration. No randomization into treatment groups was done for the people taking part in the trial. Nivolumab was administered intravenously as a 240 mg flat dose every two weeks, and ipilimumab was administered intravenously at 1 mg/kg every six weeks. Aspirin 300 mg was taken orally once daily by patients for four cycles, starting on cycle 1 day 1. Eight patients were included in the translational analysis, namely three from the first dose cohort plus the first five from the second dose cohort. For Cohort 2, the dose was 1 Gy per fraction given every two weeks, adding up to 13 Gy in total across 26 weeks.

Per the publication, the time point label means: after trial treatment. This specimen's treatment or condition label, per the study, means: LDRT plus nivolumab, ipilimumab, low-dose cyclophosphamide and aspirin (RACIN trial). Donors were enrolled in RACIN, a single-arm phase I dose-escalation trial combining nivolumab, ipilimumab, aspirin, low-dose cyclophosphamide and low-dose radiotherapy. Eligible patients had advanced, TIL-negative solid tumors. Sequencing was carried out with an Illumina HiSeq 2500. First-strand cDNA was synthesized using Superscript III and a set of TRAV- and TRBV-specific primers, so that both TCRalpha and TCRbeta chains were covered. A roughly 19-cycle PCR with Phusion amplified the TCRs, pairing a constant-region primer with the adapter that was attached to the V primers. Amplification of the isolated mRNA was done with the MessageAmp II aRNA Amplification Kit, which involved a roughly 16-hour in vitro transcription at 37 degrees C. The Dynabeads mRNA DIRECT Purification Kit was used to isolate mRNA for TCR sequencing. A second roughly 25-cycle Phusion PCR added indexed Illumina adapters, and products were purified with AMPure XP beads. As for the original processing: Custom Perl scripts pooled TCR sequences encoding the same protein, removed out-of-frame sequences and computed each clonotype's abundance. Any TCR sequence supported by only a single read was excluded from analysis. Repertoire metrics included Shannon entropy, Gini index, clonality, richness, and frequency of TCRs shared between repertoires. TCRdb applied fastp at Q25 and MiXCR to the public reads, then kept only in-frame beta chains. Rows are unified per CDR3 protein, each entry keeping the most common DNA and genes. It is TCRdb's table, rather than the study itself, that gives the V and J calls and clone size. Counted in this sample were around 58,000 distinct CDR3 sequences; 20% to 25% of them appeared once. 6.5% to 8% of the sample goes to the ten largest clones.

This clonotype appeared many times. Its target antigen remains unknown. No base quality values were provided; no much bigger clone lies one nucleotide off. V and J are truncated by 4 bases and 5 bases respectively, leaving an intervening sequence of 11 bases. The germline V gene (reference sequence) supplies CDR1 SEHNR and CDR2 FQNEAQ. Reading from cysteine to phenylalanine, the CDR3 counts 13 amino acids. Only the CDR3 region is kept as DNA, spanning 39 bases read in frame from base 1. The source was PBMCs, collected after low-dose radiotherapy plus immunotherapy. The receptor was derived from a male donor with prostate cancer. The rearrangement combines TRBV7-9 with TRBJ1-2; TRBD1 is a weak D gene call, 6 bases matching. The CDR3 region: CASSSGGGYGYTF. The DNA sequence is TGTGCCAGCAGCTCGGGAGGGGGATATGGCTACACCTTC.